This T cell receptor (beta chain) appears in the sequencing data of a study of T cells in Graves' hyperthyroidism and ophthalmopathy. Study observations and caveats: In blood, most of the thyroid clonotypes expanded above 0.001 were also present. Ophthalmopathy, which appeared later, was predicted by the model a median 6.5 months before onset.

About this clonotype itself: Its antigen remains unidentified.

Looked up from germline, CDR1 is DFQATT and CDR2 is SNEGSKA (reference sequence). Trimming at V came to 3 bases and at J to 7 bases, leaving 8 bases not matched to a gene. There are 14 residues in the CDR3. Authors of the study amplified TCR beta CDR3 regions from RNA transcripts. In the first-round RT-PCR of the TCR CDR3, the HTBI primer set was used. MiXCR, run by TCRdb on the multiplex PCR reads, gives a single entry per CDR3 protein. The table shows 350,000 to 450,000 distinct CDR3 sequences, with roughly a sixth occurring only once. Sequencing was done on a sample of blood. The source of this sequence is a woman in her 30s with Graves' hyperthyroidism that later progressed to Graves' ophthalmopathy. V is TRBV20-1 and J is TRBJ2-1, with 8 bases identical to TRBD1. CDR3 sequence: CSARVDRVRNEQFF. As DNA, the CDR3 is TGCAGTGCTAGGGTGGACAGGGTGAGGAATGAGCAGTTCTTC.